The 17 T cell receptor beta chains given below trace back to one sample, sequenced in a study of T cell repertoires in cytomegalovirus infection. MiXCR, run by TCRdb on the reads, gives a single entry per CDR3 protein. The sample has hundreds of thousands of distinct CDR3 sequences, 15% to 20% seen once. Material for sequencing was PBMCs. The receptors were gathered from a human donor in good health (CMV status not recorded). Some clones in this sample may be carry-over from other donors' samples.

This clonotype was seen more than once but under ten times. This chain connects TRBV27 to TRBJ2-1; D may be TRBD2 (6 bases). The ends were cut back, 5 bases at V and 7 bases at J, with 15 bases in the middle. The CDR3 has 14 amino acids. Germline loops: CDR1 MNHEY, CDR2 SMNVEV (reference sequence). CDR3 region: CASSPRLVWNEQFF. For the CDR3, the DNA is TGTGCCAGCAGTCCCAGACTAGTCTGGAATGAGCAGTTCTTC.

At least ten counts were recorded for this clonotype. The genes are TRBV5-1 and TRBJ2-7; 9 bases map to TRBD1. The CDR3 length is 15 residues. V dropped 4 bases and J dropped 4; count of bases not matched to a gene: 9. The germline V gene encodes CDR1 SGHRS and CDR2 YFSETQ. The CDR3 nucleotides are TGCGCCAGCAGCACCGGACAGGGGTTGCAGTACGAGCAGTACTTC. It encodes CASSTGQGLQYEQYF.

This clonotype came up many times. The chain has TRBV7-2 and TRBJ2-3; D gene uncertain. The CDR3 loop spans 15 amino acids. Per germline, CDR1 SGHTA and CDR2 FQGNSA. The ends were cut back, 5 bases at V and 0 bases at J, with 12 bases in the middle. In DNA form, the CDR3 reads TGTGCCAGCAGCGCTAGGGTCCCTAGCACAGATACGCAGTATTTT. Protein sequence: CASSARVPSTDTQYF.

This clonotype was counted between two and nine times. V usage is TRBV29-1 and J usage is TRBJ1-2, with TRBD1 matching over 10 bases. The J segment lost 6 bases and the V segment lost 4 bases, leaving 2 bases of the junction unmatched. The CDR3 is made up of 12 amino acids. Per germline, CDR1 SQVTM and CDR2 ANQGSEA. CDR3 region: CSVGDRGDGYTF. The CDR3 coding sequence is TGCAGCGTTGGGGACAGGGGAGATGGCTACACCTTC.

This clonotype has at least ten counts. The chain has TRBV10-3 and TRBJ2-3; the D gene is possibly TRBD2 (5 bases). Trimming cost V 5 bases and J 4 bases, with 19 bases left between them. The CDR3 spans 16 residues. Germline-derived CDR1 and CDR2 are ENHRY and SYGVKD. The CDR3 coding sequence is TGTGCCATCAGTTCCCCGGTTGGAGCGGATGCAGATACGCAGTATTTT. This sequence encodes CAISSPVGADADTQYF.

This clonotype has more than one count but fewer than ten. V usage is TRBV7-9 and J usage is TRBJ2-1, with TRBD1 matching over 9 bases. In germline, CDR1 is SEHNR, CDR2 FQNEAQ (reference sequence). V shed 5 bases, J shed 5 bases, and the junction held 7 bases outside the gene matches. The CDR3 loop spans 15 amino acids. The DNA for the CDR3 is TGTGCCAGCAGCCCCGGGACAGGGAGCCACAATGAGCAGTTCTTC. Amino acid sequence: CASSPGTGSHNEQFF.

This clonotype was seen many times. The V call is TRBV5-1, the J call TRBJ2-7, with D unresolved. The V gene's germline CDR1 is SGHRS and CDR2 YFSETQ. This CDR3 spans 13 amino acids. V was trimmed by 0 bases and J by 2 bases, leaving 6 bases between them. As DNA, the CDR3 is TGCGCCAGCAGCTTGGGGGTTGCCTACGAGCAGTACTTC. Its protein is CASSLGVAYEQYF.

The chain is built from TRBV19 and TRBJ2-2, with D hard to call. The germline CDR1 and CDR2 sequences are LNHDA and SQIVND (reference sequence). This CDR3 comprises 12 residues. The V gene lost 3 bases and the J gene lost 6 bases, with 5 bases spanning the gap. Here the CDR3 DNA reads TGTGCCAGTAGTATCCGGGCCGGGGAGCTGTTTTTT. This codes for CASSIRAGELFF.

This rearrangement joins TRBV28 to TRBJ1-2, with D possibly TRBD1 on 6 matching bases. Germline V gene sequence: CDR1 MDHEN, CDR2 SYDVKM. V shed 5 bases and J shed 8 bases, with 21 bases lying between them. This CDR3 comprises 15 residues. Here the CDR3 DNA reads TGTGCCAGCAGTGTAGGGGATGGGGGGGCGAGCGGCTACACCTTC. Translating it yields CASSVGDGGASGYTF.

Only a few counts were recorded for this clonotype. The rearrangement uses TRBV12-3 or TRBV12-4 and TRBJ2-7; perhaps TRBD1 as D (5 bases). V lost 3 bases to trimming and J lost 5 bases, with 14 bases between them. The length of the CDR3 is 14 residues. The CDR3 DNA reads as TGTGCCAGCAGTTTTGGCAGGGCGCCGAACGAGCAGTACTTC. Encoded protein: CASSFGRAPNEQYF.

The genes are TRBV28 and TRBJ2-7, with 9 bases that match TRBD1. J gave up 3 bases and V 5 bases, and 11 bases lay outside the gene matches. CDR3 length: 16 amino acids. CDR1 is MDHEN and CDR2 is SYDVKM in the germline V gene. The CDR3 is CASSPIETGGLYEQYF. CDR3 DNA sequence: TGTGCCAGCAGTCCGATTGAAACAGGGGGCCTCTACGAGCAGTACTTC.

Many counts were recorded for this clonotype. V gene TRBV28 combines with J gene TRBJ1-4, with no clear D. With 3 bases removed from V and 0 bases from J, the gap between germline ends came to 5 bases. The CDR3 runs to 14 residues. CDR1 is MDHEN and CDR2 is SYDVKM in the germline V gene. CDR3 residues: CASSFRATNEKLFF. DNA of the CDR3: TGTGCCAGCAGTTTCAGAGCAACTAATGAAAAACTGTTTTTT.

This clonotype was observed a handful of times. This sequence joins TRBV7-8 and TRBJ2-1; TRBD2 might be the D (6 bases). The V end lost 3 bases, the J end lost 9 bases, and 18 bases lay between the germline ends. The CDR3 is made up of 15 amino acids. Germline loops: CDR1 SGHVS, CDR2 FQNEAQ. CDR3 in DNA: TGTGCCAGCAGCTTTATCGGGAGCTGGGTTCGTGAGCAGTTCTTC. Encoded protein: CASSFIGSWVREQFF. Together with reference TRBV7-8 and TRBJ2-1, the CDR3 gives the full variable domain: GAGVSQSPRYKVAKRGQDVALRCDPISGHVSLFWYQQALGQGPEFLTYFQNEAQLDKSGLPSDRFFAERPEGSVSTLKIQRTQQEDSAVYLCASSFIGSWVREQFFGPGTRLTVL.

This clonotype was seen a handful of times. This may be a read error: a much more frequent sequence differs by one nucleotide. The chain joins TRBV12-3 or TRBV12-4 to TRBJ2-5, with a tentative D call TRBD2 (5 bases). This CDR3 region has 13 residues. Trimming pared 6 bases from V and 1 base from J, leaving 9 bases between. The CDR3 bases are TGTGCCAGCAGCGTAACTAGCCAAGAGACCCAGTACTTC. Protein product: CASSVTSQETQYF.

The J gene is TRBJ2-5, the V gene TRBV7-4; 11 positions match TRBD1. The CDR3 consists of 16 residues. Germline V lookup: CDR1 SGHVT, CDR2 SQSDAQ. V lost 5 bases and J lost 5; bases outside the gene matches: 10. CDR3: CASSPPWTGGMETQYF. DNA of the CDR3: TGTGCCAGCAGCCCCCCCTGGACAGGGGGCATGGAGACCCAGTACTTC.

This chain links TRBV12-3 or TRBV12-4 with TRBJ2-3; 10 nucleotides agree with TRBD1. Trimming cost V 5 bases and J 8 bases; bases outside gene matches: 7. The CDR3 contains 14 residues. The CDR3 coding sequence is TGTGCCAGCAGTCGTGGGACAGGGGTTGGTACGCAGTATTTT. Amino acid sequence: CASSRGTGVGTQYF.

This clonotype was counted at least ten times. The V call is TRBV7-2, the J call TRBJ2-7; 14 nucleotides line up with TRBD2. Germline V CDR1 and CDR2: SGHTA, FQGNSA. The CDR3 covers 16 residues. V shed 5 bases and J 4 bases; nucleotides not matched to a gene: 7. In nucleotides, the CDR3 is TGTGCCAGCAGCCCTAGTCGACTAGCGGGAGGGTACGAGCAGTACTTC. Translation: CASSPSRLAGGYEQYF.